These 26 T cell receptor beta chains share one sample of origin, sequenced in a study. TCRdb processed the 5' RACE reads anew with MiXCR; each CDR3 protein has one entry. Found here are 62,000 or so distinct CDR3 sequences, about 22% of them singletons; the top ten hold 2.9%. Specimen: memory CD4+ T cells sorted from a lymph node. Subset indicated: memory CD4+ T cells, CD4+CD45RO+CD25-. These receptor sequences come from a female donor with breast cancer.

Ten or more counts support this clonotype. J is TRBJ2-1 and V is TRBV4-1; D is perhaps TRBD1 (5 bases). V lost 4 bases and J lost 4, with 11 bases in between. The germline V gene encodes CDR1 MGHRA and CDR2 YSYEKL. The CDR3 extends over 14 amino acids. The CDR3 region is CASSLRGEYNEQFF. The CDR3 bases are TGCGCCAGCAGCCTAAGGGGTGAATACAATGAGCAGTTCTTC.

This clonotype showed up many times. The rearrangement links TRBV29-1 to TRBJ2-5, with a tentative D call TRBD1 (6 bases). CDR1 is SQVTM, CDR2 ANQGSEA, per germline. Trimming left V 7 bases short and J 5 bases short, with 17 bases between. CDR3 size: 13 residues. CDR3 loop: CSGAQGTGETQYF. The CDR3, as DNA: TGCAGCGGCGCGCAGGGGACGGGGGAGACCCAGTACTTC.

The chain joins TRBV5-6 to TRBJ2-7, with D perhaps matching TRBD1 (6 bases). The CDR3 spans 13 residues. V dropped 5 bases and J dropped 5 bases, with 14 bases sitting between them. Per germline, CDR1 SGHDT and CDR2 YYEEEE. The CDR3 is CASRKQGMNEQYF. The CDR3 nucleotides read TGTGCCAGCAGGAAACAGGGAATGAACGAGCAGTACTTC.

This clonotype turned up a few times. V usage is TRBV7-6 and J usage is TRBJ2-5; D might be TRBD1 or TRBD2, each matching 5 bases. The CDR3 has 15 residues. Trimming cost V 5 bases and J 5 bases, with 18 bases left between them. Germline loops: CDR1 SGHVS, CDR2 FNYEAQ. The CDR3 is CASSPGPRSRETQYF. The CDR3 nucleotides are TGTGCCAGCAGCCCGGGACCGAGGTCCCGGGAGACCCAGTACTTC.

J is TRBJ1-2 and V is TRBV5-6; D is ambiguous. The CDR3 totals 14 residues. Germline loops: CDR1 SGHDT, CDR2 YYEEEE. V shed 2 bases and J shed 4 bases, with 12 bases lying between them. The CDR3 reads CASSFGRGGYGYTF. The DNA for the CDR3 is TGTGCCAGCAGCTTCGGTCGGGGTGGCTATGGCTACACCTTC.

This clonotype was counted only a few times. The chain joins TRBV5-1 to TRBJ2-6; possible D gene TRBD1, 6 bases. The V gene lost 7 bases and the J gene lost 3 bases, with 14 bases spanning the gap. In germline, CDR1 is SGHRS, CDR2 YFSETQ. The CDR3 loop spans 15 amino acids. CDR3 protein: CASRVGDNGANVLTF. The CDR3 nucleotides are TGCGCCAGCCGTGTGGGGGACAATGGGGCCAACGTCCTGACTTTC. The variable domain in full, with the rest retrieved from reference TRBV5-1 and TRBJ2-6, is KAGVTQTPRYLIKTRGQQVTLSCSPISGHRSVSWYQQTPGQGLQFLFEYFSETQRNKGNFPGRFSGRQFSNSRSEMNVSTLELGDSALYLCASRVGDNGANVLTFGAGSRLTVL.

This clonotype was seen a few times. J is TRBJ1-2 and V is TRBV20-1; 11 bases are shared with TRBD1. The ends lost 6 bases at V and 7 bases at J; junction bases unmatched: 22. The CDR3 consists of 18 residues. From germline, CDR1 is DFQATT and CDR2 SNEGSKA (reference sequence). The CDR3 nucleotides are TGCAGTGCCCCGAACCCTTGGACAGGGGGCGTTCTCCGACGTGGCTACACCTTC. This gives the protein CSAPNPWTGGVLRRGYTF.

This clonotype was seen a few times. The gene calls are TRBV12-5 and TRBJ2-1, with 8 bases identical to TRBD1. Germline CDR1 and CDR2: LGHNT and FRNRAP. The ends lost 3 bases at V and 4 bases at J; junction bases unmatched: 8. CDR3 size: 16 residues. The CDR3 DNA follows: TGTGCTAGTGGTTTCTTTTTCCAGGGGGCGTACAATGAGCAGTTCTTC. Protein product: CASGFFFQGAYNEQFF. The full variable domain, with the rest looked up from reference TRBV12-5 and TRBJ2-1, is DARVTQTPRHKVTEMGQEVTMRCQPILGHNTVFWYRQTMMQGLELLAYFRNRAPLDDSGMPKDRFSAEMPDATLATLKIQPSEPRDSAVYFCASGFFFQGAYNEQFFGPGTRLTVL.

In this sample, this clonotype turned up a few times. V is TRBV7-9 and J is TRBJ2-1; 7 bases fit TRBD2. This CDR3 region has 17 residues. With V trimmed by 5 bases and J by 12 bases, 22 bases remained unmatched. CDR1 is SEHNR and CDR2 is FQNEAQ in the germline V gene (reference sequence). In nucleotides, the CDR3 is TGTGCCAGCAGCCCAGACGTGGGGAGACTAGCAGGCGTCAGGCAGTTCTTC. Its protein product is CASSPDVGRLAGVRQFF.

This clonotype has more than one count but fewer than ten. This chain links TRBV7-9 with TRBJ2-1; 7 nucleotides match TRBD1. V dropped 8 bases and J dropped 6; count of bases not matched to a gene: 13. This CDR3 has 15 residues. CDR1 SEHNR and CDR2 FQNEAQ come from the germline V gene (reference sequence). The CDR3 here is CASPRGLEESNEQFF. DNA for the CDR3: TGTGCCAGCCCTAGGGGGCTAGAGGAATCCAATGAGCAGTTCTTC.

This chain uses TRBV20-1 with TRBJ2-1; tentatively, D is TRBD2 (5 bases). V lost 6 bases to trimming and J lost 0 bases, with 15 bases between them. CDR1 is DFQATT, CDR2 SNEGSKA, per germline (reference sequence). The CDR3 has 15 amino acids. CDR3 region: CSARGLGDSYNEQFF. CDR3 in DNA: TGCAGTGCCCGGGGTTTGGGCGACTCCTACAATGAGCAGTTCTTC.

This clonotype has only one observation. As the CDR3 is not closed by the conserved phenylalanine or tryptophan, this likely results from a read error. The chain is built from TRBV7-9 and TRBJ2-5; D uncertain. The CDR3 extends over 14 amino acids. V was trimmed by 1 base and J by 4 bases, leaving 10 bases between them. CDR1 is SEHNR and CDR2 is FQNEAQ in the germline V gene (reference sequence). The CDR3, as DNA: TGTGCCAGCAGCTTAGGCAGGCTCCGAGAGACCCAGTACTCC. Protein product: CASSLGRLRETQYS.

This clonotype was picked up many times. The V call is TRBV7-2, the J call TRBJ2-7; weak D call: TRBD2 (6 bases). Trimming took 7 bases from V and 3 from J, leaving 13 bases between them. This CDR3 is 13 amino acids long. The germline CDR1 and CDR2 sequences are SGHTA and FQGNSA. DNA for the CDR3: TGTGCCAGCACCCCGGGGCGGGACTACGAGCAGTACTTC. As protein: CASTPGRDYEQYF.

This clonotype has just a few counts. The chain carries TRBV9 and TRBJ2-1; TRBD2 matches at 7 bases. This CDR3 region has 16 residues. V shed 7 bases and J 7 bases; nucleotides not matched to a gene: 17. Germline V gene sequence: CDR1 SGDLS, CDR2 YYNGEE. The CDR3: CASGGAGYTMGNEQFF. DNA for the CDR3: TGTGCCAGCGGGGGAGCGGGATACACCATGGGGAATGAGCAGTTCTTC.

This clonotype was counted a few times. The V call is TRBV7-9, the J call TRBJ2-7; a weak D match, TRBD2 (6 bases). CDR3 length: 12 residues. Germline CDR1 and CDR2: SEHNR and FQNEAQ (reference sequence). Trimming removed 3 bases from V and 6 bases from J, with 9 bases in between. The DNA for the CDR3 is TGTGCCAGCAGCTTGGGGGGATCCGAGCAGTACTTC. Translating gives CASSLGGSEQYF. Full variable domain (outside the CDR3, taken from reference TRBV7-9 and TRBJ2-7): DTGVSQNPRHKITKRGQNVTFRCDPISEHNRLYWYRQTLGQGPEFLTYFQNEAQLEKSRLLSDRFSAERPKGSFSTLEIQRTEQGDSAMYLCASSLGGSEQYFGPGTRLTVT.

The chain employs TRBV2 and TRBJ1-1; D call uncertain. The V end was cut by 7 bases, the J end by 0 bases, with 9 bases between. This CDR3 region has 13 residues. Germline V gives CDR1 SNHLY, CDR2 FYNNEI. The CDR3 nucleotides read TGTGCCAGCACGGCCAGCTTGAACACTGAAGCTTTCTTT. This gives the protein CASTASLNTEAFF. The entire variable domain, with the rest obtained from reference TRBV2 and TRBJ1-1, is as follows: EPEVTQTPSHQVTQMGQEVILRCVPISNHLYFYWYRQILGQKVEFLVSFYNNEISEKSEIFDDQFSVERPDGSNFTLKIRSTKLEDSAMYFCASTASLNTEAFFGQGTRLTVV.

This clonotype was seen only a few times. Just one base apart from a much larger clone, this may be a read error. The V gene is TRBV5-1, the J gene TRBJ1-5; a weak D match, TRBD1 (6 bases). Trimming left V 7 bases short and J 3 bases short, with 17 bases between. CDR3 length: 15 amino acids. CDR1 is SGHRS, CDR2 YFSETQ, per germline. The CDR3 bases are TGCGCCAGCGGCGCCGACGGACAGCCCAATCAGCCCCAGCATTTT. Encoded protein: CASGADGQPNQPQHF.

This clonotype has a count of ten or more. The chain carries TRBV7-2 and TRBJ1-2; D remains ambiguous. Germline CDR1 and CDR2: SGHTA and FQGNSA. The CDR3 runs 12 residues. With 3 bases removed from V and 6 bases from J, the gap between germline ends came to 8 bases. The CDR3 spells CASSFTDDGYTF. As DNA, the CDR3 is TGTGCCAGCAGCTTTACTGATGATGGCTACACCTTC.

This clonotype was recorded many times. This chain connects TRBV20-1 to TRBJ2-5; 7 nucleotides agree with TRBD2. V lost 0 bases to trimming and J lost 5 bases; unmatched junction nucleotides: 3. The CDR3 is 13 amino acids. Germline V gene lookup returns CDR1 DFQATT and CDR2 SNEGSKA (reference sequence). The CDR3 bases are TGCAGTGCTAGAGATTTTAGCGGGGAGACCCAGTACTTC. This sequence encodes CSARDFSGETQYF.

The chain joins TRBV3-1 to TRBJ1-4, with a possible D match to TRBD1 (5 bases). Deletions cut 2 bases from V and 10 bases from J, with 17 bases between. This CDR3 is 15 amino acids long. Germline V gene lookup returns CDR1 LGHDT and CDR2 YNNKEL (reference sequence). The CDR3, as DNA: TGTGCCAGCAGCCAAAAGGGACCCGGGGACCGAAAACTGTTTTTT. Its translation is CASSQKGPGDRKLFF. Complete variable domain (other parts from reference TRBV3-1 and TRBJ1-4): DTAVSQTPKYLVTQMGNDKSIKCEQNLGHDTMYWYKQDSKKFLKIMFSYNNKELIINETVPNRFSPKSPDKAHLNLHINSLELGDSAVYFCASSQKGPGDRKLFFGSGTQLSVL.

The chain couples TRBV7-2 to TRBJ1-2, with a tentative D call TRBD1 (5 bases). Germline CDR1 reads SGHTA; CDR2 reads FQGNSA. This CDR3 is built from 15 residues. The ends were cut back, 3 bases at V and 5 bases at J, with 16 bases in the middle. The CDR3 spells CASSFRDVESYGYTF. The CDR3 DNA sequence: TGTGCCAGCAGCTTCCGGGACGTTGAATCTTATGGCTACACCTTC. The full variable domain, in which reference TRBV7-2 and TRBJ1-2 provide the parts outside the CDR3, is GAGVSQSPSNKVTEKGKDVELRCDPISGHTALYWYRQSLGQGLEFLIYFQGNSAPDKSGLPSDRFSAERTGGSVSTLTIQRTQQEDSAVYLCASSFRDVESYGYTFGSGTRLTVV.

This clonotype came up a few times. The J gene is TRBJ1-5, the V gene TRBV20-1, with a tentative D call TRBD1 (5 bases). Trimming took 6 bases from V and 4 from J, leaving 19 bases between them. Germline V gives CDR1 DFQATT, CDR2 SNEGSKA (reference sequence). The CDR3 has 15 residues. The CDR3, as DNA: TGCAGTGCCCGCAGGGCGGGAGGGCTGAATCAGCCCCAGCATTTT. This gives the protein CSARRAGGLNQPQHF.

This clonotype was seen many times. The rearrangement links TRBV5-4 to TRBJ2-1; TRBD2 agrees at 9 bases. V shed 4 bases and J 7 bases; nucleotides not matched to a gene: 9. The CDR3 runs to 15 residues. Germline values: CDR1 SGHNT, CDR2 YYREEE (reference sequence). Here the CDR3 reads CASSQGTSLGNEQFF. The CDR3 nucleotides read TGTGCCAGCAGCCAAGGGACTAGCTTGGGGAATGAGCAGTTCTTC.

The CDR3 protein is CASSSWTGSTEAFF. The CDR3 coding sequence is TGCGCCAGCAGCTCCTGGACAGGGAGCACCGAAGCTTTCTTT. This chain connects TRBV5-1 to TRBJ1-1; 8 positions match TRBD1. V trimming: 3 bases; J trimming: 8 bases; junction bases outside the gene matches: 9. The germline V gene encodes CDR1 SGHRS and CDR2 YFSETQ. This CDR3 is built from 14 residues.

This clonotype has a handful of counts. V gene TRBV2 combines with J gene TRBJ2-1; a possible D gene is TRBD2 (5 bases). Per germline, CDR1 SNHLY and CDR2 FYNNEI. Between the trimmed V and J ends, which lost 1 base and 0 bases, there was a span of 13 bases. This CDR3 contains 17 residues. The CDR3 bases are TGTGCCAGCAGTGAAGAGGGCAAGCGGTCCTCCTACAATGAGCAGTTCTTC. Its translation: CASSEEGKRSSYNEQFF. Together with reference TRBV2 and TRBJ2-1, the CDR3 gives the full variable domain: EPEVTQTPSHQVTQMGQEVILRCVPISNHLYFYWYRQILGQKVEFLVSFYNNEISEKSEIFDDQFSVERPDGSNFTLKIRSTKLEDSAMYFCASSEEGKRSSYNEQFFGPGTRLTVL.

This clonotype has just a few counts. CDR3 region: CASSLQGPDTGELFF. The CDR3 bases are TGTGCCAGCAGCCTTCAAGGACCGGACACCGGGGAGCTGTTTTTT. The chain employs TRBV7-2 and TRBJ2-2; D is undetermined. The CDR3 loop spans 15 amino acids. The germline CDR1 and CDR2 sequences are SGHTA and FQGNSA. V lost 5 bases, J lost 3 bases, and 13 bases lay in between.